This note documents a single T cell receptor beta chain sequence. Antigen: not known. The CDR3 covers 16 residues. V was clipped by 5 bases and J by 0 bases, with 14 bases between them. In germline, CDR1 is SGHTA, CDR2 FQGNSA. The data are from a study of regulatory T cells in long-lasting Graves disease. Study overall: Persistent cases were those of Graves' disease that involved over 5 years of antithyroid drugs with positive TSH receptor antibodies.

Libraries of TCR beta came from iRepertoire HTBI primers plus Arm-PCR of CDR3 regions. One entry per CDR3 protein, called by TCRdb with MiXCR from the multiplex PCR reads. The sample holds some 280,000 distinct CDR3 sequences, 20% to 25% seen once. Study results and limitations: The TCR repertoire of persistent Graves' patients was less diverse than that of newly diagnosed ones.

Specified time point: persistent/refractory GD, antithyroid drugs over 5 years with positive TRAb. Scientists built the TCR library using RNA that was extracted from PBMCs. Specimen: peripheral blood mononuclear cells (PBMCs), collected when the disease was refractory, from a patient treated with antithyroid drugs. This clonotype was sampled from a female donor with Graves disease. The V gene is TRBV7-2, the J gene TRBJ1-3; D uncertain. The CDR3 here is CASSIHQESSGNTIYF. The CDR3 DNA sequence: TGTGCCAGCAGCATACATCAGGAGAGCTCTGGAAACACCATATATTTT.